Each of the 17 T cell receptor beta chains below was sequenced from the same sample in a study of technical replicates of blood from several donors. The method was immunoSEQ multiplex PCR; TCRdb's version includes in-frame clones alone and lacks a portion of them. The sample lists roughly 62,000 clones; 85% to 95% were seen once. Sequencing was performed on PBMCs. The receptors come from a human donor in good health. Some clones in this sample may be carry-over from other donors' samples.

The chain combines TRBV5-1 with TRBJ2-2; 9 nucleotides match TRBD1. This CDR3 is 14 amino acids long. Germline CDR1 SGHRS, CDR2 YFSETQ. J was trimmed by 8 bases and V by 2 bases; bases with no gene match: 4. This CDR3 is CASSFDRGSGELFF. CDR3 coding DNA: TGCGCCAGCAGCTTTGACAGGGGGTCTGGGGAGCTGTTTTTT.

As regards this clone: Other DNA sequences of this sample code for an identical CDR3. The chain employs TRBV6-1 and TRBJ1-2; possible D gene TRBD1, 6 bases. This CDR3 is built from 13 residues. With 7 bases removed from V and 4 bases from J, the gap between germline ends came to 13 bases. Germline V lookup: CDR1 MNHNS, CDR2 SASEGT. The CDR3 region is CASIPTGTYGYTF. CDR3 DNA: TGTGCCAGCATTCCTACAGGGACCTATGGCTACACCTTC.

The J gene is TRBJ2-1, the V gene TRBV7-6; the D gene is possibly TRBD2 (6 bases). V was pared by 2 bases and J by 9 bases, with 20 bases between. The V gene's germline CDR1 is SGHVS and CDR2 FNYEAQ. This CDR3 is built from 16 residues. CDR3 coding DNA: TGTGCCAGCAGCTTACCAGGCCGGGAGTCTGTGGTTGAGCAGTTCTTC. Protein: CASSLPGRESVVEQFF.

The rearrangement joins TRBV29-1 to TRBJ1-4, with 8 bases lining up with TRBD1. The V gene's germline CDR1 is SQVTM and CDR2 ANQGSEA. The CDR3 length is 13 residues. J gave up 6 bases and V 7 bases, and 7 bases lay outside the gene matches. The CDR3 DNA sequence: TGCAGCGGGACAGGGTCGGAAGATGAAAAACTGTTTTTT. Its protein product is CSGTGSEDEKLFF. Combining the CDR3 with reference TRBV29-1 and TRBJ1-4 gives the whole variable domain SAVISQKPSRDICQRGTSLTIQCQVDSQVTMMFWYRQQPGQSLTLIATANQGSEATYESGFVIDKFPISRPNLTFSTLTVSNMSPEDSSIYLCSGTGSEDEKLFFGSGTQLSVL.

This clone was detected only a few times. The rearrangement uses TRBV5-1 and TRBJ2-7, with D perhaps TRBD2 (6 bases). V dropped 4 bases and J dropped 0 bases, with 11 bases sitting between them. The V gene's germline CDR1 is SGHRS and CDR2 YFSETQ. The CDR3 runs to 14 residues. CDR3: CASSSRESSYEQYF. The DNA for the CDR3 is TGCGCCAGCAGCAGCCGGGAGTCCTCCTACGAGCAGTACTTC. Looking up the rest from reference TRBV5-1 and TRBJ2-7 gives the full variable domain: KAGVTQTPRYLIKTRGQQVTLSCSPISGHRSVSWYQQTPGQGLQFLFEYFSETQRNKGNFPGRFSGRQFSNSRSEMNVSTLELGDSALYLCASSSRESSYEQYFGPGTRLTVT.

V usage is TRBV5-1 and J usage is TRBJ2-1, with 10 bases aligning to TRBD1. CDR1 is SGHRS, CDR2 YFSETQ, per germline. This CDR3 comprises 15 residues. J gave up 9 bases and V 4 bases, and 10 bases lay outside the gene matches. The CDR3, as DNA: TGCGCCAGCAGCAGATCCGGGACAGGGGACCCTGAGCAGTTCTTC. It translates to CASSRSGTGDPEQFF.

The J gene is TRBJ1-2, the V gene TRBV9, with 9 positions matching TRBD1. This CDR3 comprises 15 residues. From germline, CDR1 is SGDLS and CDR2 YYNGEE. V gave up 0 bases and J gave up 7 bases; unmatched junction bases: 7. CDR3 DNA sequence: TGTGCCAGCAGCGTAGAAGCACAGGGACAGGGTGGCTACACCTTC. Residues: CASSVEAQGQGGYTF.

The chain links TRBV7-2 to TRBJ2-5; D remains ambiguous. Germline CDR1 is SGHTA and CDR2 is FQGNSA. The CDR3 has 13 residues. V lost 5 bases and J lost 2, with 9 bases in between. CDR3 sequence: CASSRWRQETQYF. The CDR3 coding sequence is TGTGCCAGCAGCCGATGGAGACAAGAGACCCAGTACTTC.

This clone was detected once. J is TRBJ2-5 and V is TRBV15; D unclear. V lost 0 bases, J lost 1 base, and 9 bases lay in between. Germline loops: CDR1 LNHNV, CDR2 YYDKDF (reference sequence). This CDR3 contains 15 residues. The CDR3 reads CATSREAYLQETQYF. The CDR3, as DNA: TGTGCCACCAGCAGAGAGGCTTATCTCCAAGAGACCCAGTACTTC.

The rearrangement joins TRBV5-4 to TRBJ1-2, with 11 bases matching TRBD1. Germline V CDR1 and CDR2: SGHNT, YYREEE (reference sequence). With 4 bases clipped from V and 7 bases from J, the junction kept 12 bases outside the gene matches. The CDR3 runs 16 residues. CDR3 region: CASSPPGTGGRGGYTF. In DNA, the CDR3 is TGTGCCAGCAGCCCCCCCGGGACAGGGGGAAGAGGTGGCTACACCTTC.

This clone has only one observation. An end of the junction does not agree with germline; a read error may underlie this. The V and J genes are TRBV2 and TRBJ2-1, with 12 bases aligning to TRBD2. Germline CDR1 SNHLY, CDR2 FYNNEI. This CDR3 is built from 15 residues. CDR3 nucleotides: TGTGCCAGCAGGGAAGGACTAGCGGGGAGAGATGAGCAGTTCTTC. The encoded protein is CASREGLAGRDEQFF. Based on the CDR3 plus reference TRBV2 and TRBJ2-1, the full variable domain is EPEVTQTPSHQVTQMGQEVILRCVPISNHLYFYWYRQILGQKVEFLVSFYNNEISEKSEIFDDQFSVERPDGSNFTLKIRSTKLEDSAMYFCASREGLAGRDEQFFGPGTRLTVL.

The chain combines TRBV7-2 with TRBJ1-2; D is ambiguous. The V gene lost 1 base and the J gene lost 5 bases, with 14 bases spanning the gap. CDR1 is SGHTA, CDR2 FQGNSA, per germline. The length of the CDR3 is 15 residues. CDR3 region: CASSLEAIRGYGYTF. Written as DNA, the CDR3 is TGTGCCAGCAGCTTAGAAGCCATCCGGGGTTATGGCTACACCTTC.

This clone came up once. This rearrangement joins TRBV6-7 to TRBJ1-2, with D perhaps matching TRBD1 (5 bases). TRBV6-7 is designated an ORF whose function remains uncertain. This CDR3 has 13 residues. The V and J ends lost 5 bases and 7 bases respectively, with 14 bases between them. In nucleotides, the CDR3 is TGTGCCAGCAGTACCTTAGACAGACTTGGCTACACCTTC. Translated, it gives CASSTLDRLGYTF.

The rearrangement links TRBV20-1 to TRBJ2-7; D perhaps matches TRBD1 (5 bases). The CDR3 is made up of 11 amino acids. Looked up from germline, CDR1 is DFQATT and CDR2 is SNEGSKA (reference sequence). V shed 6 bases and J shed 4 bases, with 10 bases lying between them. The chain's CDR3 is CSAADRYEQYF. CDR3 DNA: TGCAGTGCGGCAGACAGATACGAGCAGTACTTC.

This rearrangement joins TRBV18 to TRBJ1-5, with D perhaps TRBD1 (5 bases). This CDR3 is built from 14 residues. In germline, CDR1 is KGHSH, CDR2 LQKENI. Deletions cut 6 bases from V and 3 bases from J, with 12 bases between. CDR3 nucleotide sequence: TGTGCCAGCTCCCGAGGACAATACAATCAGCCCCAGCATTTT. Translating it yields CASSRGQYNQPQHF.

J is TRBJ1-2 and V is TRBV5-1; the D gene is possibly TRBD1 (5 bases). Trimming took 3 bases from V and 0 from J, leaving 9 bases between them. The CDR3 runs 14 residues. Germline V gene lookup returns CDR1 SGHRS and CDR2 YFSETQ. Here the CDR3 DNA reads TGCGCCAGCAGCTCCTCGGGGGCTAACTATGGCTACACCTTC. It is translated as CASSSSGANYGYTF.

The V gene is TRBV4-2, the J gene TRBJ2-1; tentative D call: TRBD1 (5 bases). The germline V gene has CDR1 LGHNA and CDR2 YNFKEQ. Trimming cost V 3 bases and J 8 bases, with 20 bases left between them. CDR3 size: 16 residues. The CDR3 nucleotides read TGTGCCAGCAGCCACACTCTAGGGCAGGGAAATGATGAGCAGTTCTTC. Its protein product is CASSHTLGQGNDEQFF.